The 25 T cell receptor beta chains below come from one sample, sequenced in a study of identical twins. From the 5' RACE reads, TCRdb called clonotypes with MiXCR, one entry per CDR3 protein. The table has 250,000 to 350,000 distinct CDR3 sequences, more than 8% seen once. The data were also submitted as part of a second study, on yellow fever vaccine responses in identical twins.

The material sequenced was CD8+ T cells sorted from blood. The receptors here all came from a woman under 30 in good health.

There are many counts of this clonotype. The DNA for the CDR3 is TGTGCCAGCAGTTTATTAGGGGGCGCCTACGAGCAGTACTTC. The encoded protein is CASSLLGGAYEQYF. This chain uses TRBV28 with TRBJ2-7, with 7 bases that match TRBD1. J was trimmed by 2 bases and V by 1 base; bases with no gene match: 2. The germline V gene has CDR1 MDHEN and CDR2 SYDVKM. The CDR3 length is 14 residues.

The V and J genes are TRBV18 and TRBJ2-4, with TRBD2 matching over 11 bases. V shed 3 bases and J 6 bases; nucleotides not matched to a gene: 1. The germline gives CDR1 KGHSH, CDR2 LQKENI. This CDR3 is built from 14 residues. CDR3 in DNA: TGTGCCAGCTCACCTACTAGCGGGAGAAACATTCAGTACTTC. This sequence encodes CASSPTSGRNIQYF.

This clonotype was counted at least ten times. This chain links TRBV15 with TRBJ2-1, with no clear D. Looked up from germline, CDR1 is LNHNV and CDR2 is YYDKDF (reference sequence). This CDR3 is built from 17 residues. The V and J ends lost 0 bases and 1 base respectively, with 13 bases between them. The CDR3 DNA reads as TGTGCCACCAGCAGAGACAGTCCAACTTTTTCCTACAATGAGCAGTTCTTC. Protein: CATSRDSPTFSYNEQFF.

This clonotype has at least ten counts. The chain employs TRBV4-2 and TRBJ2-7; 9 bases match TRBD2. The length of the CDR3 is 17 residues. V lost 0 bases, J lost 3 bases, and 9 bases stayed unmatched. Germline V lookup: CDR1 LGHNA, CDR2 YNFKEQ. In DNA, the CDR3 is TGTGCCAGCAGCCAAGAAGATGGGCTAGCGGGGATCTACGAGCAGTACTTC. It specifies CASSQEDGLAGIYEQYF.

This clonotype was detected a few times. The rearrangement links TRBV5-1 to TRBJ1-2; no clear D. CDR3 size: 15 residues. The germline gives CDR1 SGHRS, CDR2 YFSETQ. V was shortened by 4 bases and J by 6 bases, with 19 bases between the two germline ends. For the CDR3, the DNA is TGCGCCAGCAGCCCGAACGGAGGGCAGGCTAATGGCTACACCTTC. It translates to CASSPNGGQANGYTF.

This clonotype has only a few counts. J is TRBJ2-1 and V is TRBV9, with 9 bases lining up with TRBD2. Germline values: CDR1 SGDLS, CDR2 YYNGEE. The V gene end was trimmed by 2 bases and the J gene end by 8 bases; junction bases not matched to a gene: 5. The CDR3 runs 14 residues. CDR3 sequence: CASSVSGSAYEQFF. In DNA, the CDR3 is TGTGCCAGCAGCGTTAGCGGGAGTGCCTATGAGCAGTTCTTC.

Concerning this clonotype: One end of the junction is discordant with germline, which a read error may explain. The V gene is TRBV20-1, the J gene TRBJ2-3; 7 bases fit TRBD1. The CDR3 consists of 14 residues. Germline CDR1 DFQATT, CDR2 SNEGSKA (reference sequence). The CDR3: CCARDLQGADTQYF. DNA for the CDR3: TGCTGTGCTAGAGATCTCCAGGGGGCAGATACGCAGTATTTT.

The V call is TRBV18, the J call TRBJ2-1; TRBD2 might be the D (7 bases). This CDR3 region has 12 residues. Looked up from germline, CDR1 is KGHSH and CDR2 is LQKENI. V lost 3 bases to trimming and J lost 9 bases, with 9 bases between them. The CDR3 is CASSPGGAEQFF. The CDR3, as DNA: TGTGCCAGCTCACCGGGGGGGGCTGAGCAGTTCTTC.

In this sample, this clonotype turned up a few times. This chain connects TRBV27 to TRBJ2-7, with 7 nucleotides matching TRBD2. V shed 1 base and J 1 base; nucleotides not matched to a gene: 16. The germline CDR1 and CDR2 sequences are MNHEY and SMNVEV (reference sequence). The CDR3 loop spans 19 amino acids. The CDR3 nucleotides read TGTGCCAGCAGTTTATATACCCCTTTTGGTAGCGGGTCATCCTACGAGCAGTACTTC. Translated: CASSLYTPFGSGSSYEQYF.

V usage is TRBV20-1 and J usage is TRBJ2-3; TRBD2 matches at 13 bases. The CDR3 is made up of 17 amino acids. Trimming at V came to 3 bases and at J to 4 bases, leaving 10 bases not matched to a gene. The V gene's germline CDR1 is DFQATT and CDR2 SNEGSKA (reference sequence). CDR3 sequence reads: CSARDTSGRAPPDTQYF. The CDR3 region has the DNA TGCAGTGCTAGGGACACTAGCGGGAGGGCCCCCCCAGATACGCAGTATTTT.

The rearrangement joins TRBV4-3 to TRBJ2-5, with D possibly being TRBD2 (6 bases). V was cut by 3 bases and J by 3 bases, with 20 bases left in between. This CDR3 is 17 amino acids long. The germline V gene has CDR1 LGHNA and CDR2 YSLEER. This CDR3 is CASSQGLDGPREETQYF. As DNA, the CDR3 is TGCGCCAGCAGCCAGGGACTGGATGGCCCGAGGGAAGAGACCCAGTACTTC.

This clonotype has at least ten counts. J is TRBJ2-1 and V is TRBV27, with TRBD2 as a possible D gene (5 bases). From germline, CDR1 is MNHEY and CDR2 SMNVEV (reference sequence). The length of the CDR3 is 16 residues. V was trimmed by 1 base and J by 0 bases, leaving 10 bases between them. DNA of the CDR3: TGTGCCAGCAGTTTATTCCGAGGGAGCTCCTACAATGAGCAGTTCTTC. Translation gives CASSLFRGSSYNEQFF.

This clonotype has a count of ten or more. The rearrangement joins TRBV27 to TRBJ2-7, with 7 bases fitting TRBD1. The V gene's germline CDR1 is MNHEY and CDR2 SMNVEV (reference sequence). V dropped 5 bases and J dropped 4; count of bases not matched to a gene: 14. CDR3 size: 16 residues. This CDR3 reads CASSANRDSLGYEQYF. The CDR3 DNA reads TGTGCCAGCAGTGCGAACCGGGACAGTCTAGGGTACGAGCAGTACTTC.

This clonotype was observed many times. This chain uses TRBV2 with TRBJ2-7, with D uncertain. The V and J ends lost 8 bases and 3 bases respectively, with 8 bases between them. The CDR3 consists of 11 residues. Looked up from germline, CDR1 is SNHLY and CDR2 is FYNNEI. CDR3 in amino acids: CASGNNYEQYF. The CDR3 DNA sequence: TGTGCCAGCGGGAATAACTACGAGCAGTACTTC.

This clonotype was observed at least ten times. The chain employs TRBV20-1 and TRBJ2-2; no firm D call. In germline, CDR1 is DFQATT, CDR2 SNEGSKA (reference sequence). This CDR3 has 15 residues. The V gene lost 5 bases and the J gene lost 2 bases, with 15 bases spanning the gap. The CDR3 region has the DNA TGCAGTGCTCCCCGGTTACTGGAAAACACCGGGGAGCTGTTTTTT. It specifies CSAPRLLENTGELFF.

V gene TRBV5-4 combines with J gene TRBJ2-1; 8 bases align to TRBD2. Germline trimming cut 4 bases from V and 3 bases from J; bases unmatched to any gene: 12. This CDR3 contains 17 residues. The V gene's germline CDR1 is SGHNT and CDR2 YYREEE (reference sequence). DNA for the CDR3: TGTGCCAGCAGCCCTAATTCCGGACTAGCAGTCTACAATGAGCAGTTCTTC. Protein: CASSPNSGLAVYNEQFF.

The V and J genes are TRBV7-9 and TRBJ1-5; a weak D match, TRBD1 (5 bases). The germline CDR1 and CDR2 sequences are SEHNR and FQNEAQ (reference sequence). V lost 5 bases and J 9 bases, leaving 14 bases between the germline ends. CDR3 length equals 13 residues. For the CDR3, the DNA is TGTGCCAGCAGCCCTGAGGGGATAGGGCCCCAGCATTTT. It codes for CASSPEGIGPQHF. Combining the CDR3 with reference TRBV7-9 and TRBJ1-5 gives the whole variable domain DTGVSQNPRHKITKRGQNVTFRCDPISEHNRLYWYRQTLGQGPEFLTYFQNEAQLEKSRLLSDRFSAERPKGSFSTLEIQRTEQGDSAMYLCASSPEGIGPQHFGDGTRLSIL.

CDR3: CASSPGQTSTDTQYF. The CDR3 coding sequence is TGTGCCAGCTCACCGGGACAGACAAGCACAGATACGCAGTATTTT. The V and J genes are TRBV18 and TRBJ2-3, with 7 bases matching TRBD1. Trimming removed 3 bases from V and 0 bases from J; junction bases left unmatched: 3. In germline, CDR1 is KGHSH, CDR2 LQKENI. This CDR3 is 15 amino acids long.

This clonotype has a count of ten or more. The rearrangement joins TRBV4-1 to TRBJ2-5, with 7 nucleotides matching TRBD1. The CDR3 length is 15 residues. From germline, CDR1 is MGHRA and CDR2 YSYEKL. The trim removed 3 bases at V and 1 base at J, leaving 5 bases unmatched. The CDR3 here is CASSQNRGTQETQYF. CDR3 in DNA: TGCGCCAGCAGCCAGAACAGGGGCACCCAAGAGACCCAGTACTTC.

This clonotype was seen a few times. The chain's CDR3 is CASSEGQGGSEQYF. In nucleotides, the CDR3 is TGTGCCAGCAGTGAGGGACAGGGAGGAAGCGAGCAGTACTTC. The rearrangement uses TRBV6-1 and TRBJ2-7; 9 bases match TRBD1. The CDR3 runs 14 residues. The V and J ends lost 3 bases and 6 bases, in that order; junction bases with no gene match: 6. Germline V CDR1 and CDR2: MNHNS, SASEGT.

V usage is TRBV18 and J usage is TRBJ2-1; D is unclear. CDR1 is KGHSH, CDR2 LQKENI, per germline. The CDR3 is 16 residues long. V was trimmed by 0 bases and J by 4 bases, leaving 13 bases between them. In DNA, the CDR3 is TGTGCCAGCTCACCACCGGGGTCAACCAAGTACAATGAGCAGTTCTTC. Translated: CASSPPGSTKYNEQFF.

This clonotype was counted at least ten times. V is TRBV5-1 and J is TRBJ2-7; 9 nucleotides match TRBD2. J was trimmed by 6 bases and V by 4 bases; bases with no gene match: 11. CDR3 length: 15 amino acids. Per the germline V gene, CDR1 is SGHRS and CDR2 is YFSETQ. CDR3 sequence: CASSPLAGVPSEQYF. Written as DNA, the CDR3 is TGCGCCAGCAGCCCTTTAGCGGGAGTTCCTAGCGAGCAGTACTTC.

This clonotype came up a few times. The V and J genes are TRBV11-2 and TRBJ1-1; maybe TRBD1 (6 bases). Germline assignment: CDR1 SGHAT and CDR2 FQNNGV. V was cut by 7 bases and J by 4 bases, with 16 bases left in between. This CDR3 is 14 amino acids long. CDR3 bases: TGTGCCAGCACGCTGGGCGGAGGGGGCACTGAAGCTTTCTTT. Amino acid sequence: CASTLGGGGTEAFF.

This clonotype was detected a few times. This chain uses TRBV7-3 with TRBJ2-5; 7 bases are shared with TRBD2. After removal of 2 bases from V and 4 bases from J, the junction contained 4 bases not matched to a gene. The CDR3 spans 14 residues. Germline-derived CDR1 and CDR2 are SGHTA and FQGTGA. The chain's CDR3 is CASSLGWGGETQYF. The DNA of the CDR3 is TGTGCCAGCAGCTTAGGTTGGGGGGGAGAGACCCAGTACTTC.

This chain links TRBV27 with TRBJ2-3; TRBD2 matches at 9 bases. The CDR3 loop spans 16 amino acids. Per germline, CDR1 MNHEY and CDR2 SMNVEV (reference sequence). V was clipped by 8 bases and J by 2 bases; unmatched bases: 11. This chain's CDR3 is CASGGEAGGPTDTQYF. In DNA, the CDR3 is TGTGCCAGCGGGGGTGAGGCGGGGGGGCCCACAGATACGCAGTATTTT.